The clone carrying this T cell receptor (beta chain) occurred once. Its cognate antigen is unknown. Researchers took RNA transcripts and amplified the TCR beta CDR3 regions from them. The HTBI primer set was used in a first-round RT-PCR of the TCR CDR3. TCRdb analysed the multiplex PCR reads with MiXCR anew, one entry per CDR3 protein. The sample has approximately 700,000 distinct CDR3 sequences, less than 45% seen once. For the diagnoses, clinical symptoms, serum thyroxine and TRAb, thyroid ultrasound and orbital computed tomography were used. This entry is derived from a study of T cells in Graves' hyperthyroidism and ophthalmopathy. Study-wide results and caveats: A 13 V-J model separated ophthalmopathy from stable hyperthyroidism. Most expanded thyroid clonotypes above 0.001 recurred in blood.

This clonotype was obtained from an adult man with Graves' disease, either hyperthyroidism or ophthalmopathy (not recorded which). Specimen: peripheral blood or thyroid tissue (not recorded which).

The CDR3 protein is CAISGRPSSGNTIYF. CDR3 DNA sequence: TGTGCCATCAGTGGGCGGCCGAGCTCTGGAAACACCATATATTTT. The chain uses TRBV10-3 and TRBJ1-3; D gene ambiguous. The CDR3 is 15 residues long. Germline V lookup: CDR1 ENHRY, CDR2 SYGVKD. V was shortened by 4 bases and J by 0 bases, with 10 bases between the two germline ends.